This T cell receptor (beta chain) was identified in a study of T cells in Graves' hyperthyroidism and ophthalmopathy. Aged 18 to 65, the patients had hyperthyroidism that was newly diagnosed and had lasted under 2 months. The source of the PBMCs was about 10 ml of fresh peripheral blood. Study outcomes and limitations: A model of 13 V-J features distinguished ophthalmopathy from stable hyperthyroidism. Most expanded thyroid clonotypes above 0.001 recurred in blood.

Ten or more counts support this clonotype. Its target is not known. Deletions cut 2 bases from V and 3 bases from J, with 11 bases between. Germline V gene lookup returns CDR1 SGHRS and CDR2 YFSETQ. The CDR3 loop spans 14 amino acids. From RNA transcripts, TCR beta CDR3 regions were amplified. During a first-round RT-PCR of the TCR CDR3, the HTBI primer set was used. One entry per CDR3 protein, called by TCRdb with MiXCR from the multiplex PCR reads. The sample includes 400,000 to 500,000 distinct CDR3 sequences, roughly an eighth of them seen just once. This receptor was obtained from a woman between 18 and 30 years old with Graves' hyperthyroidism. Sequencing used blood. The V gene is TRBV5-1, the J gene TRBJ1-1, with D perhaps matching TRBD1 (5 bases). For the CDR3, the DNA is TGCGCCAGCAGCTTAGGACTGGGGGACACTGAAGCTTTCTTT. It yields the protein CASSLGLGDTEAFF.